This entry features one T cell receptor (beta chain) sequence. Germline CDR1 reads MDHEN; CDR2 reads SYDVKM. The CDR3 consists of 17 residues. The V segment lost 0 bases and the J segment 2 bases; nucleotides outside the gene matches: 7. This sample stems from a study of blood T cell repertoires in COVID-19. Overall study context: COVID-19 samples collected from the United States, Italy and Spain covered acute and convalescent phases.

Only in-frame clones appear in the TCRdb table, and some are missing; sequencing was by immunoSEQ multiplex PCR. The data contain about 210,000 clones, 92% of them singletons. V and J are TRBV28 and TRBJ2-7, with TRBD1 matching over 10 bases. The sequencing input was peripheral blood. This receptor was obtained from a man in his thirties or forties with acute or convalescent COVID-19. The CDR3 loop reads CASSLWTGQGGTYEQYF. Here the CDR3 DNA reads TGTGCCAGCAGTTTATGGACCGGACAGGGGGGGACCTACGAGCAGTACTTC.